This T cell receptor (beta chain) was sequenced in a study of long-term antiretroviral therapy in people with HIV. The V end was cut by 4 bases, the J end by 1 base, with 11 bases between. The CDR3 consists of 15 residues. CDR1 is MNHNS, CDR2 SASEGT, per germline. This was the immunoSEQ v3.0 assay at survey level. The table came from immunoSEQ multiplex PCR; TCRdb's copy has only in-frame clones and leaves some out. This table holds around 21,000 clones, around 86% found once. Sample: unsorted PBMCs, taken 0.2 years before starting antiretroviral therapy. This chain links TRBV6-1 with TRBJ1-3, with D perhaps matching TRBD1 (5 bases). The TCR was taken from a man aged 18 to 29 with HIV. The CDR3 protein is CASSVGTESGNTIYF. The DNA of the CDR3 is TGTGCCAGCAGTGTCGGGACCGAGTCTGGAAACACCATATATTTT.